Below, 25 T cell receptor beta chains from the same sample are listed, as sequenced in a study of shared clonotypes between healthy human individuals. Repertoires were generated with immunoSEQ multiplex PCR, while TCRdb's copy carries only in-frame clones and drops some. The sample consists of 2 million to 3 million clones, approximately 93% of them appearing once. Sequenced: naive CD4+ T cells from PBMCs. Subset given: CD45RA+ positively selected. The receptors stem from a man between 18 and 35 years old in good health. Some clones in this sample may be carry-over from other donors' samples.

The chain links TRBV7-9 to TRBJ1-1; D ambiguous. CDR3 length: 15 residues. V was cut by 0 bases and J by 3 bases, with 11 bases left in between. Germline assignment: CDR1 SEHNR and CDR2 FQNEAQ (reference sequence). The CDR3 reads CASSLASPQYTEAFF. The CDR3 coding sequence is TGTGCCAGCAGCTTAGCGAGTCCCCAGTACACTGAAGCTTTCTTT. Full variable domain (outside the CDR3, taken from reference TRBV7-9 and TRBJ1-1): DTGVSQNPRHKITKRGQNVTFRCDPISEHNRLYWYRQTLGQGPEFLTYFQNEAQLEKSRLLSDRFSAERPKGSFSTLEIQRTEQGDSAMYLCASSLASPQYTEAFFGQGTRLTVV.

The chain uses TRBV11-1 and TRBJ1-3; 7 bases line up with TRBD1. CDR1 and CDR2 (germline): SGHAT, FQDESV (reference sequence). V was clipped by 4 bases and J by 7 bases; unmatched bases: 10. CDR3 size: 15 residues. In DNA, the CDR3 is TGTGCCAGCAGCTGGGGACAGACCGGAGCCAACACCATATATTTT. Amino acids: CASSWGQTGANTIYF.

The chain combines TRBV28 with TRBJ2-1, with 10 positions matching TRBD2. Germline V gene lookup returns CDR1 MDHEN and CDR2 SYDVKM. The length of the CDR3 is 16 residues. J gave up 4 bases and V 5 bases, and 8 bases lay outside the gene matches. The CDR3 DNA follows: TGTGCCAGCAGTCCCCGGAGGACTAGCGGTTACAATGAGCAGTTCTTC. The encoded protein is CASSPRRTSGYNEQFF.

The chain links TRBV30 to TRBJ1-2; 9 bases agree with TRBD1. Germline V CDR1 and CDR2: GTSNPN, SVGIG (reference sequence). This CDR3 spans 15 amino acids. With V trimmed by 2 bases and J by 4 bases, 8 bases remained unmatched. The CDR3: CAWSRNTGGAYGYTF. The CDR3 DNA sequence: TGTGCCTGGAGTCGAAATACAGGGGGCGCCTATGGCTACACCTTC.

V gene TRBV19 combines with J gene TRBJ1-5, with D possibly matching TRBD1 (5 bases). The germline gives CDR1 LNHDA, CDR2 SQIVND (reference sequence). This CDR3 is 13 amino acids long. V was shortened by 8 bases and J by 7 bases, with 15 bases between the two germline ends. CDR3 region: CASHLVGGQPQHF. The CDR3 DNA reads TGTGCCAGTCATCTGGTGGGGGGGCAGCCCCAGCATTTT.

The chain has TRBV9 and TRBJ2-4, with a weak D call TRBD1 (6 bases). The CDR3 spans 13 residues. Deletions cut 0 bases from V and 5 bases from J, with 6 bases between. Germline assignment: CDR1 SGDLS and CDR2 YYNGEE. The CDR3 sequence is CASSVGQENIQYF. For the CDR3, the DNA is TGTGCCAGCAGCGTAGGACAGGAAAACATTCAGTACTTC.

The rearrangement uses TRBV9 and TRBJ2-1, with TRBD2 as a possible D gene (6 bases). CDR3 size: 14 residues. Germline CDR1 is SGDLS and CDR2 is YYNGEE. V lost 2 bases and J 8 bases, leaving 14 bases between the germline ends. The DNA of the CDR3 is TGTGCCAGCAGCGTTACTAGCTCCAGCGATGAGCAGTTCTTC. Translating it yields CASSVTSSSDEQFF.

A word on this clone: Additional DNA sequences in this sample encode the identical CDR3. V gene TRBV7-3 combines with J gene TRBJ2-6; D gene unclear. The germline gives CDR1 SGHTA, CDR2 FQGTGA. Trimming cost V 3 bases and J 1 base, with 4 bases left between them. This CDR3 has 14 residues. The CDR3 protein is CASSFASGANVLTF. The CDR3, as DNA: TGTGCCAGCAGCTTCGCTTCTGGGGCCAACGTCCTGACTTTC.

V and J are TRBV11-3 and TRBJ1-2; 10 bases fit TRBD1. J gave up 4 bases and V 3 bases, and 2 bases lay outside the gene matches. The CDR3 extends over 14 amino acids. Germline loops: CDR1 SGHNT, CDR2 YENEEA. The CDR3 sequence is CASSFRDRGYGYTF. For the CDR3, the DNA is TGTGCCAGCAGCTTCCGGGACAGGGGCTATGGCTACACCTTC. Supplemented by reference TRBV11-3 and TRBJ1-2, the full variable domain reads EAGVVQSPRYKIIEKKQPVAFWCNPISGHNTLYWYLQNLGQGPELLIRYENEEAVDDSQLPKDRFSAERLKGVDSTLKIQPAELGDSAVYLCASSFRDRGYGYTFGSGTRLTVV.

V and J are TRBV7-3 and TRBJ1-3; D unresolved. V was shortened by 4 bases and J by 11 bases, with 12 bases between the two germline ends. Germline V gene lookup returns CDR1 SGHTA and CDR2 FQGTGA. The CDR3 consists of 12 residues. In DNA, the CDR3 is TGTGCCAGCAGCTCCCATGGGAGCCCCATATATTTT. This codes for CASSSHGSPIYF.

The CDR3 loop reads CATGPHAYEQYF. CDR3 DNA: TGTGCCACCGGGCCCCATGCCTACGAGCAGTACTTC. This chain joins TRBV6-1 and TRBJ2-7; D not certain. Germline CDR1 is MNHNS and CDR2 is SASEGT. V lost 10 bases and J lost 2, with 12 bases in between. CDR3 length: 12 residues.

The V and J genes are TRBV19 and TRBJ2-3; D is possibly TRBD2 (8 bases). Trimming removed 4 bases at V and 1 base at J, with 15 bases between. Germline CDR1 and CDR2: LNHDA and SQIVND (reference sequence). This CDR3 comprises 16 residues. CDR3 region: CASSTQGTRRTDTQYF. CDR3 in DNA: TGTGCCAGTAGTACACAGGGGACTAGGCGCACAGATACGCAGTATTTT. The complete variable domain, with remaining parts taken from reference TRBV19 and TRBJ2-3, reads DGGITQSPKYLFRKEGQNVTLSCEQNLNHDAMYWYRQDPGQGLRLIYYSQIVNDFQKGDIAEGYSVSREKKESFPLTVTSAQKNPTAFYLCASSTQGTRRTDTQYFGPGTRLTVL.

J is TRBJ2-7 and V is TRBV4-2; the D gene is possibly TRBD2 (6 bases). This CDR3 region has 15 residues. The germline V and J ends were trimmed by 0 bases and 4 bases, with 13 bases remaining between them. CDR1 is LGHNA, CDR2 YNFKEQ, per germline. The CDR3: CASSQDGRLAYEQYF. CDR3 sequence (DNA): TGTGCCAGCAGCCAAGACGGTCGCCTAGCGTACGAGCAGTACTTC.

The chain combines TRBV6-6 with TRBJ1-3; D is perhaps TRBD1 (5 bases). The V end was cut by 6 bases, the J end by 1 base, with 10 bases between. CDR1 is MNHNY, CDR2 SVGAGI, per germline (reference sequence). The CDR3 loop spans 14 amino acids. The DNA for the CDR3 is TGTGCCAGCAGAATTCAGGGTTCTGGAAACACCATATATTTT. Translation gives CASRIQGSGNTIYF.

The rearrangement joins TRBV6-1 to TRBJ2-1; D is perhaps TRBD1 (5 bases). Germline V lookup: CDR1 MNHNS, CDR2 SASEGT. The CDR3 extends over 12 amino acids. The germline V and J ends were trimmed by 7 bases and 5 bases, with 9 bases remaining between them. In DNA, the CDR3 is TGTGCCAGCATTGACAGCAACAATGAGCAGTTCTTC. Translation: CASIDSNNEQFF.

A note on this clone: The junction shows a germline mismatch at one end, possibly a read error. The chain recombines TRBV19 with TRBJ2-3; D remains ambiguous. Germline CDR1 LNHDA, CDR2 SQIVND (reference sequence). This CDR3 has 14 amino acids. In nucleotides, the CDR3 is TGTGCCAGTAGGATAGTAGGCGGTCCAGATACGCAGTATTTT. Translation gives CASRIVGGPDTQYF. Supplemented by reference TRBV19 and TRBJ2-3, the full variable domain reads DGGITQSPKYLFRKEGQNVTLSCEQNLNHDAMYWYRQDPGQGLRLIYYSQIVNDFQKGDIAEGYSVSREKKESFPLTVTSAQKNPTAFYLCASRIVGGPDTQYFGPGTRLTVL.

The gene calls are TRBV18 and TRBJ1-2, with D possibly being TRBD1 (6 bases). Germline V gene data show CDR1 as KGHSH and CDR2 as LQKENI. CDR3 length: 12 residues. The V gene lost 5 bases and the J gene lost 6 bases, with 10 bases spanning the gap. CDR3 nucleotides: TGTGCCAGCTCAAACAGGGTGGATGGCTACACCTTC. It translates to CASSNRVDGYTF.

A single count supports this clone. The chain combines TRBV5-1 with TRBJ1-1, with D unclear. The V gene lost 6 bases and the J gene lost 0 bases, with 9 bases spanning the gap. Germline CDR1 and CDR2: SGHRS and YFSETQ. The CDR3 consists of 13 residues. The DNA for the CDR3 is TGCGCCAGCAAGGTTCAGTTGAACACTGAAGCTTTCTTT. It codes for CASKVQLNTEAFF. The full variable domain, rest sourced from reference TRBV5-1 and TRBJ1-1, is KAGVTQTPRYLIKTRGQQVTLSCSPISGHRSVSWYQQTPGQGLQFLFEYFSETQRNKGNFPGRFSGRQFSNSRSEMNVSTLELGDSALYLCASKVQLNTEAFFGQGTRLTVV.

The chain has TRBV18 and TRBJ1-1, with a possible D match to TRBD1 (6 bases). V was clipped by 8 bases and J by 4 bases, with 23 bases between them. The CDR3 sequence is 16 residues long. Germline values: CDR1 KGHSH, CDR2 LQKENI. The CDR3 is CASQSFTRGGGTEAFF. CDR3 sequence (DNA): TGTGCCAGCCAATCTTTCACCAGGGGAGGAGGCACTGAAGCTTTCTTT.

The chain uses TRBV6-1 and TRBJ2-2; D not resolved. This CDR3 is 17 amino acids long. The V gene lost 1 base and the J gene lost 0 bases, with 12 bases spanning the gap. The germline gives CDR1 MNHNS, CDR2 SASEGT. Written as DNA, the CDR3 is TGTGCCAGCAGTGAAGTTCGCCGTACAGCGAACACCGGGGAGCTGTTTTTT. This codes for CASSEVRRTANTGELFF.

This clone showed up just once. The V gene is TRBV10-3, the J gene TRBJ2-1; perhaps TRBD2 as D (6 bases). The CDR3 spans 13 residues. Germline lookup yields CDR1 ENHRY and CDR2 SYGVKD. Here the CDR3 DNA reads TGTGCATCCGGGAGTTCACCATACAATGAGCAGTTCTTC. Protein sequence: CASGSSPYNEQFF.

The J gene is TRBJ2-5, the V gene TRBV5-1, with 13 bases identical to TRBD2. The CDR3 consists of 16 residues. Germline lookup yields CDR1 SGHRS and CDR2 YFSETQ. The ends lost 5 bases at V and 3 bases at J; junction bases unmatched: 7. Here the CDR3 DNA reads TGCGCCAGCAGGCAGACTAGCGGGAGGTTTGAAGAGACCCAGTACTTC. Protein sequence: CASRQTSGRFEETQYF.

Turning to this clone: Within the sample, other DNA sequences also encode this same CDR3. This chain connects TRBV5-1 to TRBJ2-5; TRBD1 agrees at 8 bases. The CDR3 has 15 amino acids. V lost 0 bases to trimming and J lost 5 bases; unmatched junction nucleotides: 6. Germline V gives CDR1 SGHRS, CDR2 YFSETQ. CDR3 sequence reads: CASSLAGTGGETQYF. CDR3 sequence (DNA): TGCGCCAGCAGCTTGGCCGGGACAGGTGGTGAGACCCAGTACTTC.

This clone was counted only a few times. The chain carries TRBV7-6 and TRBJ2-7, with 9 bases matching TRBD1. This CDR3 region has 16 residues. CDR1 and CDR2 (germline): SGHVS, FNYEAQ. V was clipped by 5 bases and J by 2 bases; unmatched bases: 10. The CDR3 nucleotides are TGTGCCAGCAGCCTTACGCCGGACAGGGGACCCTACGAGCAGTACTTC. Its translation: CASSLTPDRGPYEQYF.

This chain uses TRBV18 with TRBJ1-2; a possible D gene is TRBD1 (6 bases). The V end lost 6 bases, the J end lost 0 bases, and 8 bases lay between the germline ends. The germline V gene has CDR1 KGHSH and CDR2 LQKENI. The length of the CDR3 is 13 residues. Here the CDR3 DNA reads TGTGCCAGCTCCCGGGACACTAACTATGGCTACACCTTC. Protein sequence: CASSRDTNYGYTF.